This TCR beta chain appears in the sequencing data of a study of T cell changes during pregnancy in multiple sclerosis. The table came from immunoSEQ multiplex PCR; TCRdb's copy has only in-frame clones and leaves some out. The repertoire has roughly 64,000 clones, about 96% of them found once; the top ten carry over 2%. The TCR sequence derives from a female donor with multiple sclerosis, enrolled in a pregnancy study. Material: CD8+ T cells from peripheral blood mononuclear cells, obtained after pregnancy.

The CDR3 DNA sequence: TGTGCCAGCAGCTTATTCCCCGGGAGAGGGAGCTACGAGCAGTACTTC. Translating it yields CASSLFPGRGSYEQYF. The chain recombines TRBV7-9 with TRBJ2-7, with D maybe TRBD2 (6 bases). The germline V gene encodes CDR1 SEHNR and CDR2 FQNEAQ (reference sequence). CDR3 size: 16 residues. V was shortened by 2 bases and J by 3 bases, with 17 bases between the two germline ends.